This is a list of T cell receptor beta chains from one sample in a study of beta chain features in type 1 diabetes. Sequencing was performed with immunoSEQ multiplex PCR; in TCRdb, only in-frame clones are kept and a portion is missing. Of around 190,000 clones in the sample, about 13% were seen once. Source material: central memory CD4+ T cells from blood. These receptors all stem from a woman in her late teens or twenties in good health. Both conserved end residues are part of each CDR3. The D gene is left open where the match is weak. Clone size is shown for a subset of rows, as once, few, many or a class of expanded clone.

TGCGCCAGCAGCCAAAAACCGGGACAGGGCTACTCTGGGGCCAACGTCCTGACTTTC CASSQKPGQGYSGANVLTF many TRBV4-1 TRBD1 TRBJ2-6
TGCGCCAGCAGCCAGGAGCGGGACGACAATGAGCAGTTCTTC CASSQERDDNEQFF NA TRBV5-1 TRBD2 TRBJ2-1
TGCGCCAGCAGCTTAGGGGTAGGGAACACTGAAGCTTTCTTT CASSLGVGNTEAFF few TRBV5-1 NA TRBJ1-1
TGCACCAGCGGACAGGGGGCCGACTGTAGCTATGGCTACACCTTC CTSGQGADCSYGYTF NA TRBV1 NA TRBJ1-2
TGTGCCAGCAGCCGACAGGTGAACACTGAAGCTTTCTTT CASSRQVNTEAFF NA TRBV5-4 NA TRBJ1-1
TGTGCCAGCAGCTTATTGGTAGCAAATGAAGCTTTCTTT CASSLLVANEAFF NA TRBV11-2 NA TRBJ1-1
TGTGCCTGGAGAGCCTCCAGGGGTCTGAACACTGAAGCTTTCTTT CAWRASRGLNTEAFF few TRBV30 NA TRBJ1-1
TGTGCCATCAACGACGGGAGGAGTAGCGATACGCAGTATTTT CAINDGRSSDTQYF once TRBV6-5 TRBD2 TRBJ2-3
TGTGCCAGCAGCTTTACGGAGAATGAAAAACTGTTTTTT CASSFTENEKLFF few TRBV7-9 NA TRBJ1-4
TGTGCCAGCAGTGAAACCGGGACAGCTTCCTACGAGCAGTACTTC CASSETGTASYEQYF few TRBV28 TRBD1 TRBJ2-7
TGTGCCAGCAGCTTTGGGACAGGCTTAAGGGGTGGCTACACCTTC CASSFGTGLRGGYTF NA TRBV5-4 TRBD1 TRBJ1-2
TGTGCCAGCGGACTTCGGACTAGCGGGAGTTACGAGCAGTACTTC CASGLRTSGSYEQYF few TRBV6-1 TRBD2 TRBJ2-7
TGTGCCTGGAGCGGGACTAGCGCATACAATGAGCAGTTCTTC CAWSGTSAYNEQFF NA TRBV30 TRBD2 TRBJ2-1
TGTGCCAGCAGTGAAGACAGGGTCATCTACGAGCAGTACTTC CASSEDRVIYEQYF NA TRBV6-1 NA TRBJ2-7
TGTGCCAGCAGCTTGAGAGAGACCCAGTACTTC CASSLRETQYF NA TRBV11-2 NA TRBJ2-5
TGTGCCAGCAGCCCCTGGGACACCCATGAGCAGTTCTTC CASSPWDTHEQFF few TRBV7-2 NA TRBJ2-1
TGTGCCTGTAATAACAGGGGGCAACAGCCCCAGCATTTT CACNNRGQQPQHF NA TRBV30 TRBD1 TRBJ1-5
TGTGCCAGCAGTTTAATGACGGGAGGCCAAAACATTCAGTACTTC CASSLMTGGQNIQYF NA TRBV28 TRBD2 TRBJ2-4
TGTGCCAGCTCACCGGGACAGGCGAACACCGGGGAGCTGTTTTTT CASSPGQANTGELFF NA TRBV18 TRBD1 TRBJ2-2
TGTGCCAGCAGCTCGGGACTAGTGGGCAATGAGCAGTTCTTC CASSSGLVGNEQFF once TRBV9 TRBD2 TRBJ2-1
TGTGCCAGCAGCTTGAGACAGGCGGAGACCCAGTACTTC CASSLRQAETQYF NA TRBV5-6 NA TRBJ2-5
TGTGCCAGCAGCTTTAGCCCCCAGGGGATCACTGAAGCTTTCTTT CASSFSPQGITEAFF NA TRBV7-2 NA TRBJ1-1
TGTGCCAGCAGTGAAAGCTCGTCCGTGCCGGAGCTGTTTTTT CASSESSSVPELFF NA TRBV2 NA TRBJ2-2
TGTGCCTGGAGTGTACGGGCTAGCGGGAGAAATACCCCCCTCCACGAGCAGTACTTC CAWSVRASGRNTPLHEQYF NA TRBV30 TRBD2 TRBJ2-7
TGTGCCAGCTACAGCCTCTATGGCTACACCTTC CASYSLYGYTF few TRBV6-1 NA TRBJ1-2
TGTGCCAGCAGACCCGGACTAGCGGGAACCGGGGAGCTGTTTTTT CASRPGLAGTGELFF NA TRBV7-2 TRBD2 TRBJ2-2
TGTGCCAGCAGTGACGAAGGGGCTGTCTTT CASSDEGAVF NA TRBV28 NA TRBJ1-1
TGTGCCAGCAGCTTAGAGGCAGGCGTGGCTGGCTACACCTTC CASSLEAGVAGYTF few TRBV7-9 NA TRBJ1-2
TGTGCCAGCTCTCAGTTAGCGGGGGTCGCAGATACGCAGTATTTT CASSQLAGVADTQYF few TRBV7-2 TRBD2 TRBJ2-3
TGTGCCAGCAGCCAAGATCCGGGGGCTGGGGCCAACGTCCTGACTTTC CASSQDPGAGANVLTF NA TRBV4-2 NA TRBJ2-6
TGTGCCAGCAGTTTATCGCCAGGGGCAGGGGGCCACTATGGCTACACCTTC CASSLSPGAGGHYGYTF many TRBV28 TRBD1 TRBJ1-2
TGTGCCAGCAGTTACTCAACTAGCGCAAGCACAGATACGCAGTATTTT CASSYSTSASTDTQYF few TRBV6-5 TRBD2 TRBJ2-3
TGTGCCAGCAGTTACACGGGAAATGAAAAACTGTTTTTT CASSYTGNEKLFF few TRBV6-5 NA TRBJ1-4
TGTGCCAGCAGCTATGACAGGGCGGGGACCTACGAGCAGTACTTC CASSYDRAGTYEQYF few TRBV11-2 NA TRBJ2-7
TGTGCCAGCACCCGGAGGAGCGGCTTCACAGATACGCAGTATTTT CASTRRSGFTDTQYF few TRBV7-9 NA TRBJ2-3
TGTGCCAGTAGTATTTCCCGCTCTGGGGCCAACGTCCTGACTTTC CASSISRSGANVLTF NA TRBV19 NA TRBJ2-6
TGTGCCAGCAGCCAACAGGGAAGCGGCTACACCTTC CASSQQGSGYTF many TRBV21-1 NA TRBJ1-2
TGCGCCAGCACTCTCCTGGACTCCATGAACACTGAAGCTTTCTTT CASTLLDSMNTEAFF few TRBV5-1 NA TRBJ1-1
TGTGCCAGCGAGGGACTCTCCTACGAGCAGTACTTC CASEGLSYEQYF NA TRBV28 NA TRBJ2-7
TGTGCCAGCAGCGTAGCTGGACTAGCGGGAACCGGGGAGCTGTTTTTT CASSVAGLAGTGELFF NA TRBV9 TRBD2 TRBJ2-2
TGCAGCGTCCGACTAGGGACGGCAACTAATGAAAAACTGTTTTTT CSVRLGTATNEKLFF NA TRBV29-1 NA TRBJ1-4
TGTGCCAGCAAACCGGACAGGGGGAGCCTCGGCTACACCTTC CASKPDRGSLGYTF few TRBV19 TRBD1 TRBJ1-2
TGCGCCAGCAGCCAAGATCCAGGCAGGGATGAGCAGTTCTTC CASSQDPGRDEQFF NA TRBV4-1 NA TRBJ2-1
TGTGCCAGCAGCCAGGGGCGGGAGATATATGAGCAGTTCTTC CASSQGREIYEQFF few TRBV7-2 NA TRBJ2-1
TGTGCCATCAGGGGGGGACAGGGAACGAACACTGAAGCTTTCTTT CAIRGGQGTNTEAFF few TRBV10-3 TRBD1 TRBJ1-1
TGTGCCAGCTCACCACAAGGGACAGGGGGATCCTACGAGCAGTACTTC CASSPQGTGGSYEQYF NA TRBV18 TRBD1 TRBJ2-7
TGTGCTAGTGGTCCGCCCGGGACTAGCGGAACTGGATCCTACGAGCAGTACTTC CASGPPGTSGTGSYEQYF once TRBV12-5 TRBD2 TRBJ2-7
TGTGCCAGCAGTTTACGGGGGAACACTGAAGCTTTCTTT CASSLRGNTEAFF NA TRBV28 NA TRBJ1-1
TGCGCCAGCAGCTTAACAGGGACGAGTGGGGCCAACGTCCTGACTTTC CASSLTGTSGANVLTF NA TRBV5-1 NA TRBJ2-6
TGTGCTAGTGGTTTGGTACGGGTCTCTAATGAAAAACTGTTTTTT CASGLVRVSNEKLFF NA TRBV12-5 NA TRBJ1-4
TGTGCCAGCAGTTGGGGCACTAATGAAAAACTGTTTTTT CASSWGTNEKLFF NA TRBV6-6 NA TRBJ1-4
TGTGCCAGCAGTTACGACTCGCGACGGGAGGGCTTGACAGATACGCAGTATTTT CASSYDSRREGLTDTQYF NA TRBV27 TRBD2 TRBJ2-3
TGTGCCAGCAGTGACCGACAGGACGTCTATGGCTACACCTTC CASSDRQDVYGYTF few TRBV25-1 NA TRBJ1-2